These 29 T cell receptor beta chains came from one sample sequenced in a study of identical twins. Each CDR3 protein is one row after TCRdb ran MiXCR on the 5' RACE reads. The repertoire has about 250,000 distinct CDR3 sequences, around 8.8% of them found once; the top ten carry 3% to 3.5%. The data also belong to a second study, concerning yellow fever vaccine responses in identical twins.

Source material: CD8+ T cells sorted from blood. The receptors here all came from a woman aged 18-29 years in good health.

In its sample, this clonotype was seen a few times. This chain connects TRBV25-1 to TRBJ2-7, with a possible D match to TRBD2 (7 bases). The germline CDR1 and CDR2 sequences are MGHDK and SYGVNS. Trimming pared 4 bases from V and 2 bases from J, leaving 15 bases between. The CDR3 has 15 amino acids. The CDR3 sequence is CASSGGGQLTYEQYF. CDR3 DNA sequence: TGTGCCAGCAGTGGGGGGGGACAACTAACCTACGAGCAGTACTTC.

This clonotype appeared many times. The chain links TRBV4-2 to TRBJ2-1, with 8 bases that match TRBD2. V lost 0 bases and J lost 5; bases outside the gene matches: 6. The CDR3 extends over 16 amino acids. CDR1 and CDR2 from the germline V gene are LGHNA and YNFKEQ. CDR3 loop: CASSQDEGLVDNEQFF. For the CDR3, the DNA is TGTGCCAGCAGCCAAGATGAGGGACTAGTCGACAATGAGCAGTTCTTC.

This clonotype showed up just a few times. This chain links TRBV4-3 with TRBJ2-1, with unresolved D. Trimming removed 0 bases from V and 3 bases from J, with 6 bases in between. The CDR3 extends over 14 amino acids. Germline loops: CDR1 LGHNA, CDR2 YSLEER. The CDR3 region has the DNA TGCGCCAGCAGCCAAGAAGTCATCTACAATGAGCAGTTCTTC. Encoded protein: CASSQEVIYNEQFF.

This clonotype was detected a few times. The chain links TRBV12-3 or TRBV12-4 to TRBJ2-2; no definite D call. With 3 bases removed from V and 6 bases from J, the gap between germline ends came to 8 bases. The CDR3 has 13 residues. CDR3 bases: TGTGCCAGCAGTTTTAACCCCGCCGGGGAGCTGTTTTTT. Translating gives CASSFNPAGELFF.

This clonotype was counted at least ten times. The CDR3 sequence is CASSAGRDFDTQYF. The CDR3 nucleotides are TGCGCCAGCAGCGCCGGGCGGGACTTCGATACGCAGTATTTT. The V gene is TRBV4-3, the J gene TRBJ2-3; a possible D gene is TRBD2 (6 bases). Per the germline V gene, CDR1 is LGHNA and CDR2 is YSLEER. V lost 5 bases, J lost 6 bases, and 15 bases lay in between. The CDR3 is 14 residues long.

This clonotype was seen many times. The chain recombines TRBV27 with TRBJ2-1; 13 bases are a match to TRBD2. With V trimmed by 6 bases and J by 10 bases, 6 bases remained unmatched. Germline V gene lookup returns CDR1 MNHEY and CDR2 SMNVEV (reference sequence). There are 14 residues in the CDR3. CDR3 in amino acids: CASRPVTSGREQFF. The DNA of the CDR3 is TGTGCCAGCAGGCCCGTGACTAGCGGGAGGGAGCAGTTCTTC.

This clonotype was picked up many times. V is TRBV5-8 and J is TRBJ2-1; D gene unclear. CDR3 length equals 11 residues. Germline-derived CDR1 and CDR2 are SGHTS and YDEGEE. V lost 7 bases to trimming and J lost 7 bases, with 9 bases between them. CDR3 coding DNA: TGTGCCAGCCGACTGATGAATGAGCAGTTCTTC. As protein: CASRLMNEQFF.

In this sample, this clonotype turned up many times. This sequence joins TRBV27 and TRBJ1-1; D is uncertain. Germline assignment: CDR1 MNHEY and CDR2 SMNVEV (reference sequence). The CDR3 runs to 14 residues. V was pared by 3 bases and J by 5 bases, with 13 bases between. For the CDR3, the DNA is TGTGCCAGCAGTTTGCTGGGCAGCGCGACTGAAGCTTTCTTT. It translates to CASSLLGSATEAFF.

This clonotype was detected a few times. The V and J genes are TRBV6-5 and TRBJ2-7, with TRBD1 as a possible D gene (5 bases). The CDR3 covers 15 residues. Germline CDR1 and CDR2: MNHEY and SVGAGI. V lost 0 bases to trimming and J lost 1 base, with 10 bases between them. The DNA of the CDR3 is TGTGCCAGCAGTTACTCGGGGCTAGGGTCCTACGAGCAGTACTTC. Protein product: CASSYSGLGSYEQYF.

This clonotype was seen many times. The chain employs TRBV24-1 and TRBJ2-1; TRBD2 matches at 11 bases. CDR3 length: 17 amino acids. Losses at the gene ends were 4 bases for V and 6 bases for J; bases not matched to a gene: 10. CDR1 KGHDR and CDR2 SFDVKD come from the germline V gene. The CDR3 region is CATSDNSLAGEFNEQFF. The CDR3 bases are TGTGCCACCAGTGACAACTCACTAGCGGGAGAATTCAATGAGCAGTTCTTC.

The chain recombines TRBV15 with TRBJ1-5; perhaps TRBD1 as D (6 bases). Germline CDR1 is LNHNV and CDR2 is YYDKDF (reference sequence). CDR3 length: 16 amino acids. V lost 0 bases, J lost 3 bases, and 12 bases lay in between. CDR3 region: CATSRDLGGSNQPQHF. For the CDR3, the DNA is TGTGCCACCAGCAGAGATCTAGGGGGTTCCAATCAGCCCCAGCATTTT.

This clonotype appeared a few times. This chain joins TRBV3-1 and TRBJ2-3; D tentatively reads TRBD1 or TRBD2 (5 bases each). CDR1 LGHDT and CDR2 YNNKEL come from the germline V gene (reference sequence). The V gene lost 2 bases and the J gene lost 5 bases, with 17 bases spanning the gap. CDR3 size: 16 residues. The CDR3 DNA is TGTGCCAGCAGCCAATTGGGAGTCAGTGGGGGAGATACGCAGTATTTT. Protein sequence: CASSQLGVSGGDTQYF.

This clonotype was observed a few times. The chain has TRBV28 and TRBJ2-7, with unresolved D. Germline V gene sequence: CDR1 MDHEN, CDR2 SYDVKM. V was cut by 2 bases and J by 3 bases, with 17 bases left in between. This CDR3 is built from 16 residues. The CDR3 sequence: CASSLGYSPNNYEQYF. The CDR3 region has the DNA TGTGCCAGCAGTTTAGGTTACTCCCCCAACAACTACGAGCAGTACTTC.

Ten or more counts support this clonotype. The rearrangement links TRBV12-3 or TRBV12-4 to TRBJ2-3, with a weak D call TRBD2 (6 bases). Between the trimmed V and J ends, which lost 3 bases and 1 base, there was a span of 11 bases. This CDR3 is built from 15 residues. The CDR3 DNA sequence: TGTGCCAGCAGTTTCGGGGGTGACGGCACAGATACGCAGTATTTT. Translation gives CASSFGGDGTDTQYF.

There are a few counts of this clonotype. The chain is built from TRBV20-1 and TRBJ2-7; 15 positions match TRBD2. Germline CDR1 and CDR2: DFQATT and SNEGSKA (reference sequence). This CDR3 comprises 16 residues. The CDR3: CSAKGLAGGLLHEQYF. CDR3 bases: TGCAGCGCCAAAGGACTAGCGGGGGGGCTCTTACACGAGCAGTACTTC.

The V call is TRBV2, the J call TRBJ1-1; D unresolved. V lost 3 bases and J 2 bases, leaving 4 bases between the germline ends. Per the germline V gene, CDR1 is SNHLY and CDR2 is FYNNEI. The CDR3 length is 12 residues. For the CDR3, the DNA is TGTGCCAGCAGTGAGTTCAACACTGAAGCTTTCTTT. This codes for CASSEFNTEAFF.

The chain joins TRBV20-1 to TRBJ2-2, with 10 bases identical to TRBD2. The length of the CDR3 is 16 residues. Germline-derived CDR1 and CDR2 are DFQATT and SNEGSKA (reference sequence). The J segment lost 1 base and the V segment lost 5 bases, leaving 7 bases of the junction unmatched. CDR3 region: CSAGQLAGMNTGELFF. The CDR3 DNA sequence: TGCAGTGCTGGACAACTAGCGGGGATGAACACCGGGGAGCTGTTTTTT.

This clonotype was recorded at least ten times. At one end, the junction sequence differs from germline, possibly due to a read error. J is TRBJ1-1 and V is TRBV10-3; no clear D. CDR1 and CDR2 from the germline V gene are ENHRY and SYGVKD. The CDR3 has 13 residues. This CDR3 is CAISPDPNPEAFF. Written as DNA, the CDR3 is TGTGCCATCAGCCCTGACCCGAACCCTGAAGCTTTCTTT.

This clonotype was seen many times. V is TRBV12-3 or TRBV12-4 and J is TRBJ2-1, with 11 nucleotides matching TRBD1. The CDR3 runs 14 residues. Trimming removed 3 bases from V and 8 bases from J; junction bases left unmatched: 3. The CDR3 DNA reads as TGTGCCAGCAGTTTTGGACAGGGGGCCGATGAGCAGTTCTTC. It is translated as CASSFGQGADEQFF.

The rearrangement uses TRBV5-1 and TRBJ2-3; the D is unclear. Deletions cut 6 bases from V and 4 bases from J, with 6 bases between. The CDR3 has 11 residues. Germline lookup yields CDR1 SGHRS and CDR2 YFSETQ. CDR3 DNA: TGCGCCAGCACCCGTTCAGATACGCAGTATTTT. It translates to CASTRSDTQYF.

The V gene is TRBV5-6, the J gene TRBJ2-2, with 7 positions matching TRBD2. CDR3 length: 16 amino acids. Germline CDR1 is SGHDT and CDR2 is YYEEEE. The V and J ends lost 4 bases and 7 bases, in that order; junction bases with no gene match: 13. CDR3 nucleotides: TGTGCCAGCAGCGCCCCTGAGACGCGGGGGTACGGGGAGCTGTTTTTT. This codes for CASSAPETRGYGELFF.

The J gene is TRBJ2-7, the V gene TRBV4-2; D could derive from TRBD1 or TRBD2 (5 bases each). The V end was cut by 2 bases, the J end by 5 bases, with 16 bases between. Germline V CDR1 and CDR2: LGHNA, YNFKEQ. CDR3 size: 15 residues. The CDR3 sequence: CASSQRTWGSDEQYF. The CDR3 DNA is TGTGCCAGCAGCCAACGGACATGGGGGTCGGACGAGCAGTACTTC.

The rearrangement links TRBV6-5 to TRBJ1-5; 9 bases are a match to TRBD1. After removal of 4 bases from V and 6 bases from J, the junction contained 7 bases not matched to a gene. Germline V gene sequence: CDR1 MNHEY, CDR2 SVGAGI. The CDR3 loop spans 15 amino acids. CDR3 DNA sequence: TGTGCCAGCAGTTTGGGGACAGGGCGCAGTCAGCCCCAGCATTTT. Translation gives CASSLGTGRSQPQHF.

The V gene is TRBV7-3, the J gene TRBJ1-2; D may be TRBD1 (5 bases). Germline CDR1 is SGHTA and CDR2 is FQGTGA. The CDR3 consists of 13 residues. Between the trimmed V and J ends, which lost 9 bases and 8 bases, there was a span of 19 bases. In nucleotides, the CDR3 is TGTGCCAGGAGCCCTGGTGGAGGGACCGGCTACACCTTC. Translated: CARSPGGGTGYTF.

This chain's CDR3 is CASSLLAGEHEQYF. CDR3 in DNA: TGTGCCAGCAGTTTACTAGCGGGAGAACACGAGCAGTACTTC. The V call is TRBV27, the J call TRBJ2-7; 10 nucleotides align to TRBD2. The CDR3 contains 14 residues. V shed 2 bases and J 5 bases; nucleotides not matched to a gene: 3. Germline loops: CDR1 MNHEY, CDR2 SMNVEV (reference sequence).

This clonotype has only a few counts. CDR3 in amino acids: CASSAGGPYNSPLHF. The CDR3 nucleotides are TGTGCCAGCAGCGCGGGAGGGCCCTATAATTCACCCCTCCACTTT. The V and J genes are TRBV5-6 and TRBJ1-6, with unresolved D. Trimming removed 4 bases from V and 2 bases from J, with 10 bases in between. This CDR3 contains 15 residues. The germline V gene encodes CDR1 SGHDT and CDR2 YYEEEE.

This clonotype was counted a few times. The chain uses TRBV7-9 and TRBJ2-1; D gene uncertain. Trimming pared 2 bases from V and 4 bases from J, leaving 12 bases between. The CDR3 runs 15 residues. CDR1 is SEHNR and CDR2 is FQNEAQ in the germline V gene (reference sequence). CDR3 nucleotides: TGTGCCAGCAGCTTACCCGCCCCCTCGTACAATGAGCAGTTCTTC. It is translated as CASSLPAPSYNEQFF.

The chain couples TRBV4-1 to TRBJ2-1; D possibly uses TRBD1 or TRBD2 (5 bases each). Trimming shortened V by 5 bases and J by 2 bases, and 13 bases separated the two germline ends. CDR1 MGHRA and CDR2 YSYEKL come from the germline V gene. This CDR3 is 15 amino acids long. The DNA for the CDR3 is TGCGCCAGCAGCGAAGGGACCGGTACCTACAATGAGCAGTTCTTC. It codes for CASSEGTGTYNEQFF.

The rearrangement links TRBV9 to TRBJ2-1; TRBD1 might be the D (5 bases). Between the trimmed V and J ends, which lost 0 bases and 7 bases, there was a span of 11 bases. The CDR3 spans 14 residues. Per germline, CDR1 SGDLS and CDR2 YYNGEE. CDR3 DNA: TGTGCCAGCAGCGTAGGGGGCGGTTTGAATGAGCAGTTCTTC. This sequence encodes CASSVGGGLNEQFF. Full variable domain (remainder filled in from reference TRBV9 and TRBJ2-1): DSGVTQTPKHLITATGQRVTLRCSPRSGDLSVYWYQQSLDQGLQFLIQYYNGEERAKGNILERFSAQQFPDLHSELNLSSLELGDSALYFCASSVGGGLNEQFFGPGTRLTVL.